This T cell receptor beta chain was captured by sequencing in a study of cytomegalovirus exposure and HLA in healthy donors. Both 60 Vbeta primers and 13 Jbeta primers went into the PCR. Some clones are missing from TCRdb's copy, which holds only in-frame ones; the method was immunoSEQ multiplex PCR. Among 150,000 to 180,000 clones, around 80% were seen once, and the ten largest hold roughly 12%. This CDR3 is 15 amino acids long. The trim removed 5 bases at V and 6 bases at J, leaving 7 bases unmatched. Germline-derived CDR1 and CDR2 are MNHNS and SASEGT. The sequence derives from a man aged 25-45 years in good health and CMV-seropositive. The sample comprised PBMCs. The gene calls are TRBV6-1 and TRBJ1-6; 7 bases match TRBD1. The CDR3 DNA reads TGTGCCAGCAGTCCTCGACAGGGTTCTAATTCACCCCTCCACTTT. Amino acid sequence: CASSPRQGSNSPLHF.